The subject of this entry is one T cell receptor beta chain. These data originate in a study of blood T cell repertoires in COVID-19. Study context: From T cells, B-cell-depleted T cells, or PBMCs came the material, which was cDNA or gDNA.

Trimming took 7 bases from V and 8 from J, leaving 18 bases between them. Germline-derived CDR1 and CDR2 are MNHEY and SVGAGI. CDR3 length: 14 residues. Authors' analysis steps: Counts of nucleated cells, estimated from reference gene primer amplification, were obtained. Profiled with immunoSEQ multiplex PCR; TCRdb holds only in-frame clones, not every one. V, J and clone size were drawn from that table, and D and trimming were deduced from the DNA. Of approximately 170,000 clones listed, approximately 86% were seen once; the top ten hold under 9.5%. This TCR was sampled from a man in his fifties with active or convalescent COVID-19. The genes are TRBV6-5 and TRBJ2-1, with a weak D call TRBD1 (6 bases). Sample: peripheral blood. The CDR3 region is CASISHRESDEQFF. The CDR3 DNA follows: TGTGCCAGCATCAGTCACAGGGAGTCCGATGAGCAGTTCTTC.